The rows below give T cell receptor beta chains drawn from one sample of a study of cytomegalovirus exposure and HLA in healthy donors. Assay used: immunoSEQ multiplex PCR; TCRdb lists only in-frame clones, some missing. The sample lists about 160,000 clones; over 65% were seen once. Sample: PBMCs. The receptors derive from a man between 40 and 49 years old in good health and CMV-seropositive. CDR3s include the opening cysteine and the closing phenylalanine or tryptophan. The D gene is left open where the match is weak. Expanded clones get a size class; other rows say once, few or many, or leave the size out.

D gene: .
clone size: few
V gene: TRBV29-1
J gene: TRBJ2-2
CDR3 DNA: TGCAGCGTCCGCGAGTCCGCCGGGGAGCTGTTTTTT
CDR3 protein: CSVRESAGELFF

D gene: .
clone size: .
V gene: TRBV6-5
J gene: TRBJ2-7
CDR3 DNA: TGTGCCAGCAGTTACTCTGCGGGGATAAACCCCTACGAGCAGTACTTC
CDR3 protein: CASSYSAGINPYEQYF

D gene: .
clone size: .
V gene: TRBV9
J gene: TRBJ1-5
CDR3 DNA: TGTGCCAGCAGCGTAGATCAGGGCTCCAATCAGCCCCAGCATTTT
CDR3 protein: CASSVDQGSNQPQHF

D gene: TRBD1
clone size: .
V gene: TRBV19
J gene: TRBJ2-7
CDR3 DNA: TGTGCCAGTAAACGGGACAGGTATGACTACGAGCAGTACTTC
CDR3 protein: CASKRDRYDYEQYF

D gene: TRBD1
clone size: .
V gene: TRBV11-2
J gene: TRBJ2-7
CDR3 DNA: TGTGCCAGCAGCCAGCTACAGGGGGCCTGGTACGAGCAGTACTTC
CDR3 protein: CASSQLQGAWYEQYF

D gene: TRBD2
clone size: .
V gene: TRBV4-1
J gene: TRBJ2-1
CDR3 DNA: TGCGCCAGCAGCCAAGATGAACTAGCGGGGGGGCGTCTCAATGAGCAGTTCTTC
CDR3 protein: CASSQDELAGGRLNEQFF

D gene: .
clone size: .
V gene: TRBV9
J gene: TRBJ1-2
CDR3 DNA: TGTGCCAGCAGCCCGACGGGTAACTATGGCTACACCTTC
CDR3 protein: CASSPTGNYGYTF

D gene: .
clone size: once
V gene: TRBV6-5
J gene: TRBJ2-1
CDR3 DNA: TGTGCCAGCGGAAACGGGGTCCCCCGCGTCGATGAGCAGTTCTTC
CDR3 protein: CASGNGVPRVDEQFF

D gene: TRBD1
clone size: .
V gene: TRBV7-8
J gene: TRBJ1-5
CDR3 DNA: TGTGCCAGCAGCTCCAGACAGGGTTATCAGCCCCAGCATTTT
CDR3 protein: CASSSRQGYQPQHF

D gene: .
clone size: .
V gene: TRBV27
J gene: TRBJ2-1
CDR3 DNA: TGTGCCAGCAGTTTTGAGAGCTCCTACAATGAGCAGTTCTTC
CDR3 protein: CASSFESSYNEQFF

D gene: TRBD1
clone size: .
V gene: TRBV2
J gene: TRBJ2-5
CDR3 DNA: TGTGCCAGCAGCCGCGGACAGGTAGTGTACCAAGAGACCCAGTACTTC
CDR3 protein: CASSRGQVVYQETQYF

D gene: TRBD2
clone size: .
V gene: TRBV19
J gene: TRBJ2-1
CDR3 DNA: TGTGCCAGTAGGGTTAGCGGGGGAGTTTACAATGAGCAGTTCTTC
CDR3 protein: CASRVSGGVYNEQFF

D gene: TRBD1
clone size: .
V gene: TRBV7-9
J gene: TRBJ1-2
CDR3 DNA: TGTGCCAGCAGCCCAACAGGGGGCGAGGACTATGGCTACACCTTC
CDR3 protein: CASSPTGGEDYGYTF

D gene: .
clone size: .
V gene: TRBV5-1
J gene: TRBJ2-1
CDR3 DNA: TGCGCCAGCAGCTTGGATCGGGTGAATGAGCAGTTCTTC
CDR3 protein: CASSLDRVNEQFF

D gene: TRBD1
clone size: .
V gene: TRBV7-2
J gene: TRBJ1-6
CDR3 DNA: TGTGCCAGCAGCTTAACCACCGGGACAGGGTTGTCGATGCATTCACCCCTCCACTTT
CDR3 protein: CASSLTTGTGLSMHSPLHF

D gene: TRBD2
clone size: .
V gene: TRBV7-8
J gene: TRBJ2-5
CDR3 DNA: TGTGCCAGCAGCTCTCGACTAGCGGGGGCGTCCCAAGAGACCCAGTACTTC
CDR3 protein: CASSSRLAGASQETQYF

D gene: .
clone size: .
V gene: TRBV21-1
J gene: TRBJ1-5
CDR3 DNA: TGTGCCAGCAGCGGGGGGGACAATCAGCCCCAGCATTTT
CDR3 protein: CASSGGDNQPQHF

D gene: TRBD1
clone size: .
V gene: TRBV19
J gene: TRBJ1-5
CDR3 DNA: TGTGCCAGTAGCGCCGGGACAGGGGGGACCCAGCATTTT
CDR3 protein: CASSAGTGGTQHF

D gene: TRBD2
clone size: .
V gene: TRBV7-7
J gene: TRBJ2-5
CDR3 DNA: TGTGCTAGCAGCTTAGACGGGGGGCAAGAGACCCAGTACTTC
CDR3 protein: CASSLDGGQETQYF

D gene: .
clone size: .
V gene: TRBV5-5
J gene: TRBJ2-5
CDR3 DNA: TGTGCCAGCAGCTTGTTAGGGGTGCAAGAGACCCAGTACTTC
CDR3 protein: CASSLLGVQETQYF

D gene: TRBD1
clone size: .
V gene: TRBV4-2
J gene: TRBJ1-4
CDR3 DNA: TGTGCCAGCAGCCGGGACAGGGGGTGGGGTGAAAAACTGTTTTTT
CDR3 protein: CASSRDRGWGEKLFF

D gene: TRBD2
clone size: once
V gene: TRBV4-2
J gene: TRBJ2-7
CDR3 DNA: TGTGCCAGCAGCCAAGGGACTAGTACCTACGAGCAGTACTTC
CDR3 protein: CASSQGTSTYEQYF

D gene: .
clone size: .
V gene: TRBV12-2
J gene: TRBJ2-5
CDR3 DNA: TGTGCAAGTAAAGAGGGTACGGGGGAAAAAGAGACCCAGTACTTC
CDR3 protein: CASKEGTGEKETQYF

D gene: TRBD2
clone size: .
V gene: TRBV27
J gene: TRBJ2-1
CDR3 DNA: TGTGCCAGCAGTCCCCGGGGGGCCTACAATGAGCAGTTCTTC
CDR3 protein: CASSPRGAYNEQFF

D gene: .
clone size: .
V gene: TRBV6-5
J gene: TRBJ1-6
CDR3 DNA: TGTGCCAGCAGTTACTCGAGGCAGGGGAATTCACCCCTCCACTTT
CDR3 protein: CASSYSRQGNSPLHF

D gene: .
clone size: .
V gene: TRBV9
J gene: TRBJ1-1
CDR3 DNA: TGTGCCAGCAGCGTAGGGGTCCGCGGTGAAGCTTTCTTT
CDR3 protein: CASSVGVRGEAFF

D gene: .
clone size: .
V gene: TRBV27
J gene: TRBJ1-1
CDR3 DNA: TGTGCTAACGGGGGGGGAGGGTTCCCTGAAGCTTTCTTT
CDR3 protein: CANGGGGFPEAFF

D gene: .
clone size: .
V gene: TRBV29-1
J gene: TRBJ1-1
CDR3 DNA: TGCAGCGACCTCCTTCCGGGTGACACTGAAGCTTTCTTT
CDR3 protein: CSDLLPGDTEAFF

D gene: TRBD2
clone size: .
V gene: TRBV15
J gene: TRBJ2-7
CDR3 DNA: TGTGCCACCAGCAGCACCCGGGGGGGGGCCTACGAGCAGTACTTC
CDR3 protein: CATSSTRGGAYEQYF

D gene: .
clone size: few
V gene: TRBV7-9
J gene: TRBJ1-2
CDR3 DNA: TGTGCCAGCAGCTTAGATAGTAAGGGCTACACCTTC
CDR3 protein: CASSLDSKGYTF

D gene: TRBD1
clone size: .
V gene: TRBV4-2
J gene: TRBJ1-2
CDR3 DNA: TGTGCCAGCAGCCAAGGATGGGACAGGGTGGTAGGCTACACCTTC
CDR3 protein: CASSQGWDRVVGYTF

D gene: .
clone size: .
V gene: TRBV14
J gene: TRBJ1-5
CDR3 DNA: TGTGCCAGCAGCCGGGGAGGGTACAATCAGCCCCAGCATTTT
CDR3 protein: CASSRGGYNQPQHF